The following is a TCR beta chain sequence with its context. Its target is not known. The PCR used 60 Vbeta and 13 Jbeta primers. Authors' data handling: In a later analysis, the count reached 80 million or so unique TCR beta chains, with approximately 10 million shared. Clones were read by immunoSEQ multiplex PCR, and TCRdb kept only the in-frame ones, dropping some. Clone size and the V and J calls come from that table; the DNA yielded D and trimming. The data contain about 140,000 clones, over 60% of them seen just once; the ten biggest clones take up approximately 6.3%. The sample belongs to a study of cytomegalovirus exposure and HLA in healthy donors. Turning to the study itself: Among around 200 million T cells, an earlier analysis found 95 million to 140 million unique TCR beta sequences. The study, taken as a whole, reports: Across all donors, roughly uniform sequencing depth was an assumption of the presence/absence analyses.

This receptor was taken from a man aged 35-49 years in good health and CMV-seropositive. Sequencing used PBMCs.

The CDR3 DNA follows: TGCGCCAGCAGCTTGGCGGTAAGTGAGCAGTTCTTC. This codes for CASSLAVSEQFF. The gene calls are TRBV5-1 and TRBJ2-1; D not certain. Deletions cut 0 bases from V and 9 bases from J, with 7 bases between. CDR3 length: 12 amino acids. Germline V gene sequence: CDR1 SGHRS, CDR2 YFSETQ.